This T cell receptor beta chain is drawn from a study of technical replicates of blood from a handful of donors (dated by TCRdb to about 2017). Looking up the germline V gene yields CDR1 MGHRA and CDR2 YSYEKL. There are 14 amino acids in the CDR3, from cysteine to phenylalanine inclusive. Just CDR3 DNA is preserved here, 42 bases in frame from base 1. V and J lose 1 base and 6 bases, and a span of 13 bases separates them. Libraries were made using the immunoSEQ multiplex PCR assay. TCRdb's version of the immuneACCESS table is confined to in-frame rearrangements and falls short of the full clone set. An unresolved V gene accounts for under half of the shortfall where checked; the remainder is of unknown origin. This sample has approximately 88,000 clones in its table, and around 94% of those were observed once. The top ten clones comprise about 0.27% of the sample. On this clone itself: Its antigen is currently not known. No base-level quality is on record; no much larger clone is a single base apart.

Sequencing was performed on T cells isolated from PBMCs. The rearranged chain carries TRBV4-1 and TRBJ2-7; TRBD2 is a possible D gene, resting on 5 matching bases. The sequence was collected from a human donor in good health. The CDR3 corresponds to CASSQAVSAGEQYF. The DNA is TGCGCCAGCAGCCAAGCGGTTTCGGCGGGCGAGCAGTACTTC.